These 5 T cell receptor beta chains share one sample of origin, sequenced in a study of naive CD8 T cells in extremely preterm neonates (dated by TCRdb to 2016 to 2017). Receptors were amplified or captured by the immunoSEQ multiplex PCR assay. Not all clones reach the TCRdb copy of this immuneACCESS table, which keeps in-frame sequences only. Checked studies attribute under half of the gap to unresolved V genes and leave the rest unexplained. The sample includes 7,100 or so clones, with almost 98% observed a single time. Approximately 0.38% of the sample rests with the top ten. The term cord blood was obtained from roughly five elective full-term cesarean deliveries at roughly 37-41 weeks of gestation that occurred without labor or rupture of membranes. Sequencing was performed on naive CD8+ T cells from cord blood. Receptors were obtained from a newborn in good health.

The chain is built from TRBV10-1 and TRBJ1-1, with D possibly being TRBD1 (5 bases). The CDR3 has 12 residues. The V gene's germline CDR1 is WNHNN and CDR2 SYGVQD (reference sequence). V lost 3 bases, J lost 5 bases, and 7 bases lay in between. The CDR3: CASSDGGTEAFF. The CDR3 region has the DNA TGCGCCAGCAGTGATGGGGGGACTGAAGCTTTCTTT.

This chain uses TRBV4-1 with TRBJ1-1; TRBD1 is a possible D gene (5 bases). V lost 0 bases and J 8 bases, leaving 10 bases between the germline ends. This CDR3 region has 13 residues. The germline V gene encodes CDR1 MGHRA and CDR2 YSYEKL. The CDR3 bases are TGCGCCAGCAGCCAAGACCAGGGTTTAGAAGCTTTCTTT. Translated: CASSQDQGLEAFF.

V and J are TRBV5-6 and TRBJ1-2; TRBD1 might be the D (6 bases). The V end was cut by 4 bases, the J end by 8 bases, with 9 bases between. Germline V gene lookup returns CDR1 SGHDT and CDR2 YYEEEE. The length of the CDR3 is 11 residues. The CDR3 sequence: CASSTGRGYTF. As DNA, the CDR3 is TGTGCCAGCAGCACAGGGCGCGGCTACACCTTC.

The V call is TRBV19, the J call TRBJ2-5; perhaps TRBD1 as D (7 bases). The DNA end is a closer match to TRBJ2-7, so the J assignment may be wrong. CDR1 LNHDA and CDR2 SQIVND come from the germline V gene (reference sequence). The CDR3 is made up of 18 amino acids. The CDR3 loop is CASSYGRGVARSSYEQYF. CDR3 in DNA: TGTGCCAGTAGTTACGGCAGGGGGGTAGCGAGGAGCTCCTACGAGCAGTACTTC.

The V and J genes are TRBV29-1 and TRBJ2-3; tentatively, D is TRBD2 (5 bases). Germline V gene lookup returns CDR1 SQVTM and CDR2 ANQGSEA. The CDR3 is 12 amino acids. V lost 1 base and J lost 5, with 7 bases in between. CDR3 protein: CSVEVGEDTQYF. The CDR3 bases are TGCAGCGTTGAAGTGGGAGAAGATACGCAGTATTTT.